The clone carrying this T cell receptor (beta chain) was picked up one time. The data were taken from a study of blood T cell repertoires in COVID-19. Whole-study context: From the United States, Italy and Spain came samples of acute and convalescent COVID-19. The cDNA or gDNA used as material had been derived from T cells, B-cell-depleted T cells, or PBMCs.

V was pared by 5 bases and J by 3 bases, with 4 bases of the junction left unmatched. CDR3 length: 13 residues. Germline V lookup: CDR1 GTSNPN, CDR2 SVGIG (reference sequence). Clones were read by immunoSEQ multiplex PCR, and TCRdb kept only the in-frame ones, dropping some. Among approximately 500,000 clones listed, roughly 87% were seen once. During active infection, Seattle patients enrolled and were then monitored through disease. Sequenced: peripheral blood. The genes are TRBV30 and TRBJ1-5; 7 bases are a match to TRBD1. This sequence originates from a young man with COVID-19, enrolled during active disease. Here the CDR3 reads CAWGTANNQPQHF. The DNA of the CDR3 is TGTGCCTGGGGGACAGCCAACAATCAGCCCCAGCATTTT.